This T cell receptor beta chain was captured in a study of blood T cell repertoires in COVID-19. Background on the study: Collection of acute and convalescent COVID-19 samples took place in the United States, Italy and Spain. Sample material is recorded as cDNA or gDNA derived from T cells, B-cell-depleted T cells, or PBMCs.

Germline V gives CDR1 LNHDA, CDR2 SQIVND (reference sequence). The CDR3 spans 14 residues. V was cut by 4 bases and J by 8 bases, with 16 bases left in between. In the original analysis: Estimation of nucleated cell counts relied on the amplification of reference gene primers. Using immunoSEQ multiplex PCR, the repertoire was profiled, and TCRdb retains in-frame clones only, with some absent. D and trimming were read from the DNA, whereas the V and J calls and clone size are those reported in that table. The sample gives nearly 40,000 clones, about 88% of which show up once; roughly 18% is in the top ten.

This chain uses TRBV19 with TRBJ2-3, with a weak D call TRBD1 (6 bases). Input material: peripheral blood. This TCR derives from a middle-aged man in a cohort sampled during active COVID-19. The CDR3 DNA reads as TGTGCCAGTAGTACCGAACAGGGTTTAGGTACGCAGTATTTT. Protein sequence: CASSTEQGLGTQYF.